The clone carrying this T cell receptor beta chain was seen only a few times. V was cut by 1 base and J by 0 bases, with 11 bases left in between. Germline V gives CDR1 MDHEN, CDR2 SYDVKM. The CDR3 has 16 residues. This entry is derived from a study of T-cell reconstitution after alpha-beta-depleted transplantation in children. Preparation of the TCRbeta library involved a method that used unique molecular identifiers. MiXCR, run by TCRdb on the PCR reads, gives a single entry per CDR3 protein. In the table there are about 640,000 distinct CDR3 sequences, over 10% of which are singletons. V and J are TRBV28 and TRBJ2-3, with D perhaps being TRBD1 or TRBD2 (5 bases each). The source was PBMCs, mostly from graft donor cells, collected 360 days after TCRalphabeta/CD19-depleted stem cell transplant. The sequence came from a male patient younger than 18 who had a stem cell transplant for acute myeloid leukemia, so the T cells may come from the graft donor. The CDR3 DNA follows: TGTGCCAGCAGTTTATATTCCGGGGCTAGCACAGATACGCAGTATTTT. Protein: CASSLYSGASTDTQYF.